This T cell receptor beta chain was captured in a study of immune evolution from preneoplasia to lung adenocarcinoma (dated by TCRdb to the early 2020s). Regarding the complete study: HLA loss of heterozygosity was seen in approximately 6.5%, 16% and 36% of AIS, MIA and ADC lesions, and in no AAH lesions. The study used immune gene expression, TCR sequencing and multiplex immunofluorescence to profile the immune contexture of lung adenocarcinoma precursors and invasive adenocarcinoma. Resected precursor lesions (AAH, AIS, MIA) and invasive adenocarcinomas were compared with paired morphologically normal lung tissue. Sample size was based on specimen availability rather than a prior power calculation. The immune data were integrated with whole exome sequencing and methylation data from the same cohort of nodules. The overall cohort was made up of 53 patients with pulmonary nodules who had surgical resection. A total of roughly 46 patients contributed TCR sequencing data. According to the study, some 110 samples went through TCR sequencing. POLYSOLVER was used to infer Class I HLA alleles from exome data, and LOHHLA was used to detect allele-specific HLA loss. What the authors observed across the whole study: Normal lung showed the highest clonality, whereas later-stage lesions appeared to have higher T cell density and diversity but lower clonality. Because every patient came from Japan and China, how well the results apply to Western populations was uncertain. Normal lung had the highest top T cell clone frequencies, and these frequencies appeared to fall progressively from AAH through AIS, MIA and invasive adenocarcinoma. KRAS-mutant nodules showed the highest T cell clonality compared with EGFR-mutant or double wild-type lesions. Findings were based on association rather than direct causation; larger cohorts with long-term follow-up and longitudinal biopsies were deemed needed.

On this clone itself: The antigen this receptor binds is unknown. Qualities for individual bases were not recorded, and no much larger clone is one base off.

Using the immunoSEQ hsTCRbeta Kit, TCR beta CDR3 regions were sequenced from DNA. The authors' analysis ran thus. The ImmunoSEQ Analyzer was used to analyse the TCR sequencing data. T cell clonality was defined as 1 minus Pielou's evenness computed on productive rearrangements. To measure T cell diversity, the inverse Simpson index was applied to productive templates. T cell density was expressed as TCR beta template counts normalized to usable DNA, with usable DNA estimated by amplifying and sequencing housekeeping genes. Two-sided Kruskal-Wallis tests were used to compare TCR metrics across histologic stages. The source is immuneACCESS, and TCRdb retained only in-frame sequences with V and J called. Part of the clones is not carried over; for the studies checked, unresolved V genes explain less than half of this, and the remainder is unexplained. V and J calls and clone size follow that table, whereas D and trimming were derived from the DNA. The sample contains a few thousand clones, about 80% of them found a single time. The ten largest account for under 8.5% of the sample.

V loses 4 bases of germline sequence and J loses 5 bases, and the interval between the two ends is 16 bases. Looking up the germline V gene (reference sequence) yields CDR1 SGHNT and CDR2 YYREEE. There are 14 amino acids in the CDR3, from cysteine to phenylalanine inclusive. Kept here is only the CDR3 DNA, which spans 42 bases and is read in frame from base 1. Resection was performed on patients in Japan or China between the mid-2010s and the late 2010s. Two lung cancer pathologists independently reviewed H&E slides to confirm the histologic diagnosis of every case. For nucleic acid extraction, premalignant or tumor cells were enriched by macro-dissection following pathologic assessment. FFPE tissue was used for DNA isolation with the AllPrep DNA/RNA FFPE Kit.

The rearranged chain carries TRBV5-4 and TRBJ2-7; matching of 7 bases hints at TRBD2 as the D gene. The sample taken for sequencing was FFPE minimally invasive lung adenocarcinoma tissue. The cell subset or site label corresponds to: micro-invasive lung adenocarcinoma (MIA). The sequence came from a person between 70 and 80 years old with lung adenocarcinoma. The CDR3 corresponds to CASSPRGGANEQYF. The sequenced DNA is TGTGCCAGCAGCCCTAGGGGGGGGGCGAACGAGCAGTACTTC.